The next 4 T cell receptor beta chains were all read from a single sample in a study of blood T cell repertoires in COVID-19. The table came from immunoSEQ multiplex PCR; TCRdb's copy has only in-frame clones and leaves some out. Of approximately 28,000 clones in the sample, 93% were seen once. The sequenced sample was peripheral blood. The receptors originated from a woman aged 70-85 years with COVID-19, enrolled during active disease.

CDR3 sequence: CASSSTGMVGELFF. The CDR3 region has the DNA TGTGCCAGCAGCTCGACAGGGATGGTTGGGGAGCTGTTTTTT. This sequence joins TRBV7-3 and TRBJ2-2, with 7 bases lining up with TRBD1. Germline V lookup: CDR1 SGHTA, CDR2 FQGTGA. The CDR3 contains 14 residues. V lost 4 bases, J lost 8 bases, and 7 bases stayed unmatched.

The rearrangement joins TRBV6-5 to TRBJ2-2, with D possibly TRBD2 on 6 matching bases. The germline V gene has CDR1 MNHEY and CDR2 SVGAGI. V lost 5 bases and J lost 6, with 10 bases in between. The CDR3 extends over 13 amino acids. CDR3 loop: CASSLGSSGELFF. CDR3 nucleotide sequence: TGTGCCAGCAGTCTCGGGAGCTCCGGGGAGCTGTTTTTT.

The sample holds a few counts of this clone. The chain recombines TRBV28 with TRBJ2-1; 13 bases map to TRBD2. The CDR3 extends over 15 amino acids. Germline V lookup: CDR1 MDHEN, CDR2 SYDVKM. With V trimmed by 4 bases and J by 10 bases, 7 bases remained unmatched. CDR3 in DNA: TGTGCCAGCAGTTCCCGGACTAGCGGGAGTTTAGAGCAGTTCTTC. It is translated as CASSSRTSGSLEQFF.

For the CDR3, the DNA is TGTGCCAGCAGCCAAGCCTTCTCTGGAAACACCATATATTTT. It translates to CASSQAFSGNTIYF. V is TRBV14 and J is TRBJ1-3; D is ambiguous. Trimming cost V 1 base and J 0 bases, with 4 bases left between them. Germline V gene lookup returns CDR1 SGHDN and CDR2 FVKESK. The CDR3 sequence is 14 residues long. Full variable domain (missing parts from reference TRBV14 and TRBJ1-3): EAGVTQFPSHSVIEKGQTVTLRCDPISGHDNLYWYRRVMGKEIKFLLHFVKESKQDESGMPNNRFLAERTGGTYSTLKVQPAELEDSGVYFCASSQAFSGNTIYFGEGSWLTVV.